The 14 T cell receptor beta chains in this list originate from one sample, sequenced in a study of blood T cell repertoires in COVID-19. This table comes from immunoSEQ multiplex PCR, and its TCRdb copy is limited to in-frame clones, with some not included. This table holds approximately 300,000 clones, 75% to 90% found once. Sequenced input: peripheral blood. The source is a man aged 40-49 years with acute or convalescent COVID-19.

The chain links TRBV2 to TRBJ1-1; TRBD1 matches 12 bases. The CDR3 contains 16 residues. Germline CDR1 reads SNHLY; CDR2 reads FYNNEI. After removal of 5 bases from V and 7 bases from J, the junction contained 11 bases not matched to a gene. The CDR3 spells CASSNSGGQGAGEAFF. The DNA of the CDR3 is TGTGCCAGCAGTAATTCTGGGGGACAGGGGGCTGGTGAAGCTTTCTTT.

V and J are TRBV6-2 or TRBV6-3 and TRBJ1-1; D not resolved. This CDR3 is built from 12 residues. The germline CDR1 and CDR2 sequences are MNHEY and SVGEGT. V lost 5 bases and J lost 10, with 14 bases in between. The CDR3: CASSRVGRAAFF. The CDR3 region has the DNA TGTGCCAGCAGTCGCGTAGGGAGGGCAGCTTTCTTT.

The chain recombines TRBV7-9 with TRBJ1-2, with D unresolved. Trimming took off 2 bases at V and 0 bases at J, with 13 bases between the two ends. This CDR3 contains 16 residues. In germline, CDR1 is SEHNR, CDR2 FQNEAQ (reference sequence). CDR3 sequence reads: CASSLSLGRTNYGYTF. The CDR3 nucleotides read TGTGCCAGCAGCTTATCCTTAGGCAGGACTAACTATGGCTACACCTTC.

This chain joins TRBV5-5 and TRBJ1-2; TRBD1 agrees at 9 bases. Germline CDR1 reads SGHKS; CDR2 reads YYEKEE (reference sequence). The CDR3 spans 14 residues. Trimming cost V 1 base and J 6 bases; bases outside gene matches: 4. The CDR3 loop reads CASSLPRTGDGYTF. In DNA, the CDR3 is TGTGCCAGCAGCTTGCCCCGGACAGGGGATGGCTACACCTTC.

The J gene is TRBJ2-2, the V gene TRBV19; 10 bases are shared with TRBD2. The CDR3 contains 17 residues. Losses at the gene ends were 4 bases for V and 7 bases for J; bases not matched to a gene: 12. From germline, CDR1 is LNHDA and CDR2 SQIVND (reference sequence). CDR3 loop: CASSNPQLAGEIGELFF. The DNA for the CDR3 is TGTGCCAGTAGTAATCCCCAGCTAGCGGGGGAAATCGGGGAGCTGTTTTTT.

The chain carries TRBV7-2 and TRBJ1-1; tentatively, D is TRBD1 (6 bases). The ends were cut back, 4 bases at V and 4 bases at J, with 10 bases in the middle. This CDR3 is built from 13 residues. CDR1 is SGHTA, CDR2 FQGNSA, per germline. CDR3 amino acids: CASSSTRGTEAFF. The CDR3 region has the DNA TGTGCCAGCAGCTCGACCAGGGGCACTGAAGCTTTCTTT.

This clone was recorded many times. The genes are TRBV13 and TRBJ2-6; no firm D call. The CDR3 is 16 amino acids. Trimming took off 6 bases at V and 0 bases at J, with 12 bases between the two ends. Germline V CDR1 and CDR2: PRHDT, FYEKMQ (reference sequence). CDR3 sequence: CASSSFLSSGANVLTF. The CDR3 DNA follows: TGTGCCAGCAGTTCTTTCCTAAGCTCTGGGGCCAACGTCCTGACTTTC.

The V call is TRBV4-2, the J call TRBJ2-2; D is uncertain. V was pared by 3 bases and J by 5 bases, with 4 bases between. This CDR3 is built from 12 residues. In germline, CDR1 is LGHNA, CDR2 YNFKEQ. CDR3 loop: CASSQETGELFF. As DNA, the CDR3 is TGTGCCAGCAGCCAGGAGACCGGGGAGCTGTTTTTT.

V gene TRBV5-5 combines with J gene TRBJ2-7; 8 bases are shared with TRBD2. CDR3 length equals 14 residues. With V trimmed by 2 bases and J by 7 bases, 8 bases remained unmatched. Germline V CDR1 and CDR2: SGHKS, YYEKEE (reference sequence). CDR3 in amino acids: CASSLAPPGGEQYF. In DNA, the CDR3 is TGTGCCAGCAGCTTAGCGCCTCCGGGGGGGGAGCAGTACTTC.

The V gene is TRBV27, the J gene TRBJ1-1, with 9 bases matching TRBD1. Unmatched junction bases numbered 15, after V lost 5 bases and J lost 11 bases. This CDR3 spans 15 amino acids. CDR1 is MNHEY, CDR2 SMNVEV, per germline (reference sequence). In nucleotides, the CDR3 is TGTGCCAGCAGTCCAATAATAAGGGGGGACAGGGTGGCTTTCTTT. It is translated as CASSPIIRGDRVAFF.

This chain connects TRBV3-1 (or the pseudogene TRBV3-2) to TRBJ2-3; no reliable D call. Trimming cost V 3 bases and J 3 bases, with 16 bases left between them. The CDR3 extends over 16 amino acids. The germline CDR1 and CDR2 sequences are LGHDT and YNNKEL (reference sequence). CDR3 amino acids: CASSQRLRIGTDTQYF. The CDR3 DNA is TGTGCCAGCAGCCAGAGGTTAAGGATTGGGACAGATACGCAGTATTTT.

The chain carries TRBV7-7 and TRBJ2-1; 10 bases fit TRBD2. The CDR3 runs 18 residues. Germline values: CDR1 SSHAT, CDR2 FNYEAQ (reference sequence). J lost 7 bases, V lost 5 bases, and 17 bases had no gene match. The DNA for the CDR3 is TGTGCCAGCAGCCCTCTCCCAGCGGGGGGGCCGGACGAGAATGAGCAGTTCTTC. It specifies CASSPLPAGGPDENEQFF.

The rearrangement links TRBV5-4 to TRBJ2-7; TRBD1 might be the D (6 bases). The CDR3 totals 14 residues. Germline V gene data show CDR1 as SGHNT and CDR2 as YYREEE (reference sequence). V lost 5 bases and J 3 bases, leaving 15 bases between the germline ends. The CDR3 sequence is CASRRQESGYEQYF. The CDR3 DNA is TGTGCCAGCAGGAGACAGGAATCCGGCTACGAGCAGTACTTC.

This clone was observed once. CDR3: CASSSPPRLNSIYF. The CDR3 DNA follows: TGTGCCAGCAGCTCCCCCCCGAGGCTTAACTCCATATATTTT. This chain uses TRBV7-2 with TRBJ1-3; D is uncertain. The germline V and J ends were trimmed by 4 bases and 11 bases, with 18 bases remaining between them. The CDR3 consists of 14 residues. The germline CDR1 and CDR2 sequences are SGHTA and FQGNSA.